These 10 T cell receptor beta chains share one sample of origin, sequenced in a study of cytomegalovirus exposure and HLA in healthy donors. Vbeta (60) and Jbeta (13) primers were used in the PCR. Generated by immunoSEQ multiplex PCR, the TCRdb table keeps only in-frame clones and is missing some. The table has 55,000 to 75,000 clones, over 60% seen once; the top ten hold 6.5% to 8.5%. Sequences were obtained from PBMCs. Receptors were obtained from a man younger than 40 in good health and CMV-seropositive.

The genes are TRBV14 and TRBJ1-1, with no clear D. The germline V and J ends were trimmed by 7 bases and 0 bases, with 9 bases remaining between them. The V gene's germline CDR1 is SGHDN and CDR2 FVKESK. The CDR3 totals 13 residues. The CDR3 reads CASKFGMNTEAFF. CDR3 bases: TGTGCCAGCAAGTTTGGCATGAACACTGAAGCTTTCTTT.

In this sample, this clone turned up once. CDR3 sequence reads: CASSSRGGTDTQYF. The CDR3 DNA reads TGTGCCAGCAGTTCGCGGGGGGGCACAGATACGCAGTATTTT. The V gene is TRBV27, the J gene TRBJ2-3; TRBD2 aligns across 8 bases. The CDR3 is 14 amino acids. CDR1 is MNHEY, CDR2 SMNVEV, per germline (reference sequence). V gave up 4 bases and J gave up 1 base; unmatched junction bases: 1.

In its sample, this clone was seen a few times. The CDR3: CASSPGQGGSAFF. CDR3 sequence (DNA): TGTGCCAGCAGCCCTGGACAGGGAGGATCAGCTTTCTTT. The chain employs TRBV5-5 and TRBJ1-1, with TRBD1 matching over 8 bases. Trimming at V came to 4 bases and at J to 10 bases, leaving 9 bases not matched to a gene. This CDR3 is 13 amino acids long. CDR1 is SGHKS, CDR2 YYEKEE, per germline (reference sequence).

This rearrangement joins TRBV15 to TRBJ1-4; no firm D call. The germline V and J ends were trimmed by 1 base and 5 bases, with 8 bases remaining between them. CDR3 size: 14 residues. Germline CDR1 reads LNHNV; CDR2 reads YYDKDF (reference sequence). CDR3 coding DNA: TGTGCCACCAGCAGAGGCCGGTCAAATGAAAAACTGTTTTTT. It is translated as CATSRGRSNEKLFF.

This chain connects TRBV4-2 to TRBJ2-5; 15 positions agree with TRBD2. The CDR3 is 17 residues long. In germline, CDR1 is LGHNA, CDR2 YNFKEQ. The V gene end was trimmed by 1 base and the J gene end by 1 base; junction bases not matched to a gene: 1. CDR3: CASSQGTSGGGQETQYF. The CDR3 bases are TGTGCCAGCAGCCAAGGGACTAGCGGGGGGGGCCAAGAGACCCAGTACTTC.

The J gene is TRBJ2-1, the V gene TRBV9; 9 bases match TRBD2. Trimming cost V 4 bases and J 4 bases; bases outside gene matches: 15. The CDR3 consists of 18 residues. Per germline, CDR1 SGDLS and CDR2 YYNGEE. The CDR3, as DNA: TGTGCCAGCAGCACTATCCCGGGGAGCGGGGGGACTTACAATGAGCAGTTCTTC. This codes for CASSTIPGSGGTYNEQFF.

About this clone: One junction end does not reproduce the germline sequence, and a read error may be involved. This chain's CDR3 is CAGSLPGGTQYF. The CDR3 DNA is TGTGCCGGCAGCTTACCGGGGGGTACGCAGTATTTT. The chain joins TRBV11-2 to TRBJ2-3; 7 nucleotides line up with TRBD2. The CDR3 runs to 12 residues. CDR1 is SGHAT, CDR2 FQNNGV, per germline.

The sample holds one count of this clone. V usage is TRBV4-1 and J usage is TRBJ1-1; D perhaps matches TRBD1 (6 bases). Germline lookup yields CDR1 MGHRA and CDR2 YSYEKL. V lost 1 base and J lost 2, with 17 bases in between. This CDR3 is built from 17 residues. The CDR3 bases are TGCGCCAGCAGCCAAGTTGGGGTCGGGGGGCGTAACACTGAAGCTTTCTTT. It encodes CASSQVGVGGRNTEAFF.

This clone has a single count. The chain uses TRBV7-9 and TRBJ2-3, with D possibly matching TRBD2 (5 bases). The germline V and J ends were trimmed by 0 bases and 4 bases, with 5 bases remaining between them. This CDR3 spans 13 amino acids. From germline, CDR1 is SEHNR and CDR2 FQNEAQ (reference sequence). DNA for the CDR3: TGTGCCAGCAGCTTAGCGCGGGCAGATACGCAGTATTTT. Amino acids: CASSLARADTQYF. The full variable domain, in which reference TRBV7-9 and TRBJ2-3 provide the parts outside the CDR3, is DTGVSQNPRHKITKRGQNVTFRCDPISEHNRLYWYRQTLGQGPEFLTYFQNEAQLEKSRLLSDRFSAERPKGSFSTLEIQRTEQGDSAMYLCASSLARADTQYFGPGTRLTVL.

This clone appeared a single time. This chain links TRBV18 with TRBJ2-7, with 8 nucleotides matching TRBD1. The CDR3 has 13 residues. Germline lookup yields CDR1 KGHSH and CDR2 LQKENI. The V segment lost 0 bases and the J segment 6 bases; nucleotides outside the gene matches: 1. The CDR3 reads CASSPPTGVEQYF. CDR3 nucleotides: TGTGCCAGCTCACCACCGACAGGGGTCGAGCAGTACTTC.